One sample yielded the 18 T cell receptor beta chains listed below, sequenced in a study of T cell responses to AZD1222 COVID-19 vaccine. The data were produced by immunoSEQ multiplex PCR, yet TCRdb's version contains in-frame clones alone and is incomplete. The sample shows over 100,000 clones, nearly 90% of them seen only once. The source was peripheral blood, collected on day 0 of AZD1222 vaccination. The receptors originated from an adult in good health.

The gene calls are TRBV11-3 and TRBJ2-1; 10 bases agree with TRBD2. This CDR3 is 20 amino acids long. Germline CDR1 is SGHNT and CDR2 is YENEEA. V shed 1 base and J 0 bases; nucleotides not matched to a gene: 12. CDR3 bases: TGTGCCAGCAGCTTAGTACCCCTCTGGACTAGCGGTAGCTCCTACAATGAGCAGTTCTTC. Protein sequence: CASSLVPLWTSGSSYNEQFF.

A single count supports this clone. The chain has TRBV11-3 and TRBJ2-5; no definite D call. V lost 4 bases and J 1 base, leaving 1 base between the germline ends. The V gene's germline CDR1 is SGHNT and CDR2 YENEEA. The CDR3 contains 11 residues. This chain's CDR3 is CASSSQETQYF. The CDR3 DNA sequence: TGTGCCAGCAGCTCCCAAGAGACCCAGTACTTC.

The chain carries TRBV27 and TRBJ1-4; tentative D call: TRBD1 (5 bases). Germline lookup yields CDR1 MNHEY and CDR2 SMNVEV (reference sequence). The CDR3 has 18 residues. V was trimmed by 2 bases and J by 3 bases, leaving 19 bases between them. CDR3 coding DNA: TGTGCCAGCAGTTTAGGGGCGGCCGAGCCAGCGGCTAATGAAAAACTGTTTTTT. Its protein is CASSLGAAEPAANEKLFF.

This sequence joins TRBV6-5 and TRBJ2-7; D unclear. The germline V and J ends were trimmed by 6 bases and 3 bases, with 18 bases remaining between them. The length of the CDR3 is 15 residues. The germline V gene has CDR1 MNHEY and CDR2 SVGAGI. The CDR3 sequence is CASRPRPNLNYEQYF. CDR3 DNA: TGTGCCAGCAGGCCGCGCCCTAACCTTAACTACGAGCAGTACTTC.

The CDR3 DNA sequence: TGTGCCAGCAGCTTATCAGGGGGCACTTTCTATGGCTACACCTTC. Protein: CASSLSGGTFYGYTF. The chain uses TRBV11-3 and TRBJ1-2; 8 positions match TRBD1. J lost 4 bases, V lost 2 bases, and 6 bases had no gene match. Per germline, CDR1 SGHNT and CDR2 YENEEA. This CDR3 is built from 15 residues.

The CDR3 sequence: CASSLSLRSSYNEQFF. The CDR3 nucleotides are TGTGCCAGCAGCTTATCCCTTAGGAGCTCCTACAATGAGCAGTTCTTC. The J gene is TRBJ2-1, the V gene TRBV11-2; no definite D call. Per the germline V gene, CDR1 is SGHAT and CDR2 is FQNNGV. This CDR3 comprises 16 residues. The V gene lost 2 bases and the J gene lost 0 bases, with 11 bases spanning the gap.

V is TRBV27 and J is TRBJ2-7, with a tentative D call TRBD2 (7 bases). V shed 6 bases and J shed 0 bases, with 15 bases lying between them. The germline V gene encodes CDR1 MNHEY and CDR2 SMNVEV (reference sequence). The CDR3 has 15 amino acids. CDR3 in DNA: TGTGCCAGCAGGCCCCGGGGAGGGGGCTCCTACGAGCAGTACTTC. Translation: CASRPRGGGSYEQYF.

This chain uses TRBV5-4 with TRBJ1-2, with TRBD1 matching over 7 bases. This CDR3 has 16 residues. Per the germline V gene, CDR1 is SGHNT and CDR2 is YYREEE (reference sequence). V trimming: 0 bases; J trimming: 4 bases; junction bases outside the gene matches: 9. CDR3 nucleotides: TGTGCCAGCAGCTTGGCTATTAGACAGGGATCCTATGGCTACACCTTC. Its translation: CASSLAIRQGSYGYTF. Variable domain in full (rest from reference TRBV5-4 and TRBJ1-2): ETGVTQSPTHLIKTRGQQVTLRCSSQSGHNTVSWYQQALGQGPQFIFQYYREEENGRGNFPPRFSGLQFPNYSSELNVNALELDDSALYLCASSLAIRQGSYGYTFGSGTRLTVV.

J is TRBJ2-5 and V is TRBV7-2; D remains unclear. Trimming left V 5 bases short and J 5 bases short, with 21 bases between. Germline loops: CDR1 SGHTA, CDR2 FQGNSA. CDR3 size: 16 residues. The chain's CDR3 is CASSPRRASLRETQYF. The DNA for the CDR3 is TGTGCCAGCAGCCCAAGACGGGCTAGTCTGCGTGAGACCCAGTACTTC.

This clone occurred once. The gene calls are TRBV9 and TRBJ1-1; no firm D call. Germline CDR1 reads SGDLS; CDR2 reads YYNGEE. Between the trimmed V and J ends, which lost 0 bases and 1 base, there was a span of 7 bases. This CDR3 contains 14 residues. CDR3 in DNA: TGTGCCAGCAGCGTAGAACAGAGGAACACTGAAGCTTTCTTT. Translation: CASSVEQRNTEAFF. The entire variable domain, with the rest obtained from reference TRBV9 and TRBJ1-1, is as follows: DSGVTQTPKHLITATGQRVTLRCSPRSGDLSVYWYQQSLDQGLQFLIQYYNGEERAKGNILERFSAQQFPDLHSELNLSSLELGDSALYFCASSVEQRNTEAFFGQGTRLTVV.

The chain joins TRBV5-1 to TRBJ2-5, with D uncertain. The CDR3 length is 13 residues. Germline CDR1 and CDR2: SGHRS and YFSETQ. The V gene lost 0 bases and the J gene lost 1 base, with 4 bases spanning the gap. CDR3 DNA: TGCGCCAGCAGCTTGGACAGCCAAGAGACCCAGTACTTC. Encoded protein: CASSLDSQETQYF. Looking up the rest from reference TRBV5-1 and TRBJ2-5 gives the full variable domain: KAGVTQTPRYLIKTRGQQVTLSCSPISGHRSVSWYQQTPGQGLQFLFEYFSETQRNKGNFPGRFSGRQFSNSRSEMNVSTLELGDSALYLCASSLDSQETQYFGPGTRLLVL.

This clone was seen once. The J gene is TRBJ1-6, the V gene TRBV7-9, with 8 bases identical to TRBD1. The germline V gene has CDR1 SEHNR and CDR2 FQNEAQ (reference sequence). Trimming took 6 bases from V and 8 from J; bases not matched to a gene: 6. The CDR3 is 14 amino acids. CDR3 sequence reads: CASRVGTGDSPLHF. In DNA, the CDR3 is TGTGCCAGCAGGGTCGGGACAGGCGATTCACCCCTCCACTTT.

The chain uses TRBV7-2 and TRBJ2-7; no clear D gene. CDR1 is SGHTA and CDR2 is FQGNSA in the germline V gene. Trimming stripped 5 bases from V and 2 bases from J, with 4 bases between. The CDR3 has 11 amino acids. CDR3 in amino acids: CASSTTYEQYF. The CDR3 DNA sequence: TGTGCCAGCAGCACCACCTACGAGCAGTACTTC.

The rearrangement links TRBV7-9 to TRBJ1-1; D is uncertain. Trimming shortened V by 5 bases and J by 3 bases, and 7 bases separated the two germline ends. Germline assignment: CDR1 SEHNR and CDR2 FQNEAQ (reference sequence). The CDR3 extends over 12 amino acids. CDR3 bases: TGTGCCAGCAGCCAAGTCGACACTGAAGCTTTCTTT. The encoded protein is CASSQVDTEAFF.

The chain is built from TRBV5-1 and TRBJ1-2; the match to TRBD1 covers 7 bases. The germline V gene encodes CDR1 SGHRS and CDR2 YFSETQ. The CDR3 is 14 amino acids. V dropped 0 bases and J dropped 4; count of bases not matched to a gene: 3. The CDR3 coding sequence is TGCGCCAGCAGCTTGGACGGACAGGCCTATGGCTACACCTTC. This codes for CASSLDGQAYGYTF.

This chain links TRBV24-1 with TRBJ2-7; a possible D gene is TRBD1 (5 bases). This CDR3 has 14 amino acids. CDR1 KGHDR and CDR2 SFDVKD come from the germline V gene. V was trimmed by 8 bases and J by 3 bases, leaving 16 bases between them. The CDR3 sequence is CATIPADGHYEQYV. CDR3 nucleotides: TGTGCCACCATCCCTGCCGACGGACACTACGAGCAGTACGTC.

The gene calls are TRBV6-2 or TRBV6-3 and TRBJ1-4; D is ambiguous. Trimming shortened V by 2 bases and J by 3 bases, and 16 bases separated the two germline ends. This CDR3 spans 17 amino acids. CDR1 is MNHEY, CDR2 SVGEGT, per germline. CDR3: CASSYERPGWANEKLFF. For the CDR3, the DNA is TGTGCCAGCAGTTACGAACGGCCTGGATGGGCTAATGAAAAACTGTTTTTT.

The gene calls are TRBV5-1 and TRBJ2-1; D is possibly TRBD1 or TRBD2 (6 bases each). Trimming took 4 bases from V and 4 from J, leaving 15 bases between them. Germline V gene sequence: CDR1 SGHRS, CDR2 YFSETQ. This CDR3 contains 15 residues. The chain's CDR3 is CASSRGQGPYNEQFF. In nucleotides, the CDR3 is TGCGCCAGCAGCCGGGGGCAGGGGCCTTACAATGAGCAGTTCTTC.